In its sample, the clone carrying this T cell receptor beta chain was seen many times. RNA transcripts gave rise to amplified TCR beta CDR3 regions. When the TCR CDR3 underwent first-round RT-PCR, the HTBI primer set was used. In TCRdb, the multiplex PCR reads were re-called with MiXCR into one record per CDR3 protein. The table lists about 620,000 distinct CDR3 sequences, about 17% of them singletons. The data are from a study of T cells in Graves' hyperthyroidism and ophthalmopathy. Trimming cost V 0 bases and J 1 base, with 21 bases left between them. Germline-derived CDR1 and CDR2 are SEHNR and FQNEAQ (reference sequence). The length of the CDR3 is 19 residues.

This TCR derives from a woman aged 25 to 45 with Graves' hyperthyroidism. This chain joins TRBV7-9 and TRBJ1-1; D unresolved. Sequences were obtained from blood. The DNA of the CDR3 is TGTGCCAGCAGCTTAGCGCTAACCCGAGACATGAGGAAGAACACTGAAGCTTTCTTT. Translated, it gives CASSLALTRDMRKNTEAFF.